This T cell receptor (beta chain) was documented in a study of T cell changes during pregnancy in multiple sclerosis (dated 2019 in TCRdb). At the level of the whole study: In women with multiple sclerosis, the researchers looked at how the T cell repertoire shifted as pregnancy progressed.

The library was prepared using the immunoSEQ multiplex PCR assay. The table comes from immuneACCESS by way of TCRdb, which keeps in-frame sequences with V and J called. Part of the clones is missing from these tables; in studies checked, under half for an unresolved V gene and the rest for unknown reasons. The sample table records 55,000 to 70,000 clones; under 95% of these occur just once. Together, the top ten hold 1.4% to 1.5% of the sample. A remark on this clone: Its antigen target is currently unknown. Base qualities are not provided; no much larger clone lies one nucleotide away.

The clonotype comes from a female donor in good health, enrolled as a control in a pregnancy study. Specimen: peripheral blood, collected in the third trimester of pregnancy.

The sequenced DNA is TGTGCCAGCAGTTTGATAGGGGGCGTGAATGGCTACACCTTC. It translates as CASSLIGGVNGYTF. Recombination connected TRBV28 to TRBJ1-2, and TRBD1 aligns with 7 junction nucleotides. Germline trimming: 3 bases from V, 6 bases from J; junction bases outside gene matches: 7. From cysteine to phenylalanine, the CDR3 is 14 amino acids long. Only CDR3 DNA is held: 42 bases, read in frame from base 1. The germline V gene gives CDR1 as MDHEN and CDR2 as SYDVKM.